The next 7 T cell receptor beta chains were all read from a single sample in a study of monozygotic twins with inflammatory bowel disease. TCRdb re-analyzed the 5' RACE reads; it lists each CDR3 protein once, without DNA. The sample's table shows some 170,000 distinct CDR3 sequences. The sequenced sample was blood. The receptors were gathered from a human donor with ulcerative colitis or Crohn's disease, or a healthy co-twin of an affected twin (not recorded which).

V and J are TRBV4-2 and TRBJ2-1. The CDR3 is made up of 15 amino acids. Looked up from germline, CDR1 is LGHNA and CDR2 is YNFKEQ. CDR3 protein: CASSQEEDYYNEQFF.

The chain has TRBV5-4 and TRBJ2-6. This CDR3 contains 14 residues. Per germline, CDR1 SGHNT and CDR2 YYREEE (reference sequence). The CDR3 sequence: CASSLEPAANVLTF.

The chain couples TRBV20-1 to TRBJ2-1; TCRdb's D gene call, TRBD1, goes unchecked for lack of DNA. Per the germline V gene, CDR1 is DFQATT and CDR2 is SNEGSKA (reference sequence). This CDR3 comprises 13 residues. CDR3 amino acids: CSARDGDLRGQFF.

The rearrangement uses TRBV18 and TRBJ1-1; the D call of TRBD1 rests on TCRdb alone, since no DNA is present to check it. This CDR3 region has 14 residues. Germline V gene sequence: CDR1 KGHSH, CDR2 LQKENI. CDR3 protein: CASSPNRGSSEAFF.

The chain combines TRBV15 with TRBJ1-4; TCRdb indicates TRBD1, and absent DNA this call remains unverified. The CDR3 is 14 amino acids. Germline V gene data show CDR1 as LNHNV and CDR2 as YYDKDF (reference sequence). CDR3 loop: CATSRGTGYEKLFF.

The CDR3 reads CASSLAGLEQYF. The chain joins TRBV11-2 to TRBJ2-7; TCRdb indicates TRBD1, and absent DNA this call remains unverified. Germline V gene sequence: CDR1 SGHAT, CDR2 FQNNGV. CDR3 size: 12 residues.

This chain uses TRBV15 with TRBJ2-1. The length of the CDR3 is 12 residues. The germline V gene encodes CDR1 LNHNV and CDR2 YYDKDF (reference sequence). This chain's CDR3 is CATSRRRDEQFF.